The entry below gives a single TCR beta chain sequence along with its context. Its specificity is not known. The data belong to a study of CD8+ T cells in alopecia areata. Study-wide context: Tofacitinib continued for 6 to 18 months and was then withheld for 6 months.

Isolated RNA was reverse transcribed into cDNA used as the sequencing template. Measured with immunoSEQ multiplex PCR; TCRdb has only the in-frame clones, and not every one. The sample lists about 160,000 clones, over 70% seen once, with more than 12% in the top ten. V lost 1 base and J 8 bases, leaving 14 bases between the germline ends. This CDR3 region has 14 residues. Germline V lookup: CDR1 MGHDK, CDR2 SYGVNS. Study observations and caveats: Relative to mice, TCR sharing across patients was less clear, a difference possibly HLA-related.

The sequence was collected from a human donor with alopecia areata. This chain joins TRBV25-1 and TRBJ2-5, with D possibly being TRBD1 or TRBD2 (5 bases each). Sequences were derived from CD8+ T cells sorted from blood, sampled at week 0. The CDR3 here is CASSELGSGTTQYF. For the CDR3, the DNA is TGTGCCAGCAGTGAATTGGGGTCCGGGACCACCCAGTACTTC.